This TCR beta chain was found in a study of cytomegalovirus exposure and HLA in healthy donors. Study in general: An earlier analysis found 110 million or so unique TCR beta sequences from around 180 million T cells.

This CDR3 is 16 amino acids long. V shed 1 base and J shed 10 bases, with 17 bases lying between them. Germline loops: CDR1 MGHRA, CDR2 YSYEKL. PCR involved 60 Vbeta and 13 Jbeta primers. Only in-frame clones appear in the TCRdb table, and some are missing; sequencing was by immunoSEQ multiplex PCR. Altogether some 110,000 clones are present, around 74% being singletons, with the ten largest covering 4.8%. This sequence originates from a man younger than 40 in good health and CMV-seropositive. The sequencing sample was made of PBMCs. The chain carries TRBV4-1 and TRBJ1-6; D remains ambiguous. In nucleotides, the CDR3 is TGCGCCAGCAGCCAAGTGGGCCTTCCGAAGGTCTCACCCCTCCACTTT. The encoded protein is CASSQVGLPKVSPLHF.